The rows below give T cell receptor beta chains drawn from one sample of a study of blood T cell repertoires in COVID-19. The repertoire was sequenced with immunoSEQ multiplex PCR; TCRdb's copy has only in-frame clones and lacks some. The sample includes 250,000 to 350,000 clones, roughly 86% of them seen just once. What was sequenced was peripheral blood. These receptors came from a woman aged 25 to 45 with COVID-19, enrolled during active disease. The CDR3 runs from the conserved cysteine through the conserved F or W. A D gene is named only where the DNA matches it firmly. The size field is filled for only some rows; it gives once, few, many or a size class.

V gene	J gene	clone size	D gene	CDR3 protein	CDR3 DNA
TRBV27	TRBJ2-7	-	TRBD1	CASSPGTGLKGQYF	TGTGCCAGCTCCCCCGGGACAGGTCTCAAGGGGCAGTACTTC
TRBV7-6	TRBJ1-5	-	TRBD1	CASSLRDRAFNQPQHF	TGTGCCAGCAGCTTACGGGACAGGGCGTTCAATCAGCCCCAGCATTTT
TRBV4-1	TRBJ2-7	-	TRBD1	CASSQDNRGPLEQYF	TGCGCCAGCAGCCAAGATAACAGGGGGCCCCTCGAGCAGTACTTC
TRBV24-1	TRBJ1-5	-	TRBD1	CATSPGQGGQPQHF	TGTGCCACCAGCCCGGGACAGGGCGGTCAGCCCCAGCATTTT
TRBV5-1	TRBJ1-2	-	TRBD1	CASSLGQGANAYGYTF	TGCGCCAGCAGCTTGGGACAGGGGGCGAATGCCTATGGCTACACCTTC
TRBV12-3/TRBV12-4	TRBJ2-7	-	-	CASRPGPYEQYF	TGTGCCAGCAGGCCCGGTCCCTACGAGCAGTACTTC
TRBV28	TRBJ2-7	-	-	CASRPGVYEQYF	TGTGCCAGCAGGCCGGGAGTTTACGAGCAGTACTTC
TRBV7-2	TRBJ1-5	-	TRBD1	CASSSGQNSYSNQPQHF	TGTGCCAGCAGCTCGGGACAGAACTCCTATAGCAATCAGCCCCAGCATTTT
TRBV5-6	TRBJ2-1	-	TRBD2	CASSLVLAGYNEQFF	TGTGCCAGCAGCTTGGTCCTAGCGGGCTACAATGAGCAGTTCTTC
TRBV19	TRBJ2-7	-	TRBD2	CASSLGAGAYEQYF	TGTGCCAGTAGCTTAGGGGCGGGGGCCTACGAGCAGTACTTC
TRBV2	TRBJ2-7	-	-	CASNSGQGARLAGAYEQYF	TGTGCCAGCAATTCAGGACAGGGGGCCCGACTAGCGGGTGCGTACGAGCAGTACTTC
TRBV6-5	TRBJ1-5	-	-	CASRQYNQPQHF	TGTGCCAGCCGACAGTACAATCAGCCCCAGCATTTT
TRBV19	TRBJ1-5	-	-	CASRYGELNQPQHF	TGTGCCAGTAGATATGGGGAGCTCAATCAGCCCCAGCATTTT
TRBV7-3	TRBJ2-3	-	-	CASSRLDTDTQYF	TGTGCCAGCAGTCGACTCGACACAGATACGCAGTATTTT
TRBV29-1	TRBJ2-7	once	-	CSVPGTHPYEQYF	TGCAGCGTCCCCGGGACACATCCCTACGAGCAGTACTTC
TRBV4-1	TRBJ1-3	-	-	CASSQDRGYAAGNTIYF	TGCGCCAGCAGCCAAGATCGCGGGTACGCAGCTGGAAACACCATATATTTT
TRBV21-1	TRBJ1-1	-	-	CASGKRREQGLNTEAFF	TGTGCCAGCGGCAAACGCCGAGAACAGGGACTGAACACTGAAGCTTTCTTT
TRBV11-2	TRBJ2-3	-	TRBD2	CASSSGTSGENTDTQYF	TGTGCCAGCAGCTCGGGGACTAGCGGCGAAAACACAGATACGCAGTATTTT
TRBV5-4	TRBJ1-2	-	TRBD1	CASSLGQGLTGYTF	TGTGCCAGCAGCTTGGGACAGGGGCTGACTGGCTACACCTTC
TRBV3-1/TRBV3-2	TRBJ2-1	-	TRBD2	CASSPTRLARANEQFF	TGTGCCAGCAGCCCAACCAGACTAGCACGGGCCAATGAGCAGTTCTTC
TRBV5-1	TRBJ1-1	-	-	CASSSQGRGTEAFF	TGCGCCAGCAGCTCCCAGGGGCGTGGGACTGAAGCTTTCTTT
TRBV24-1	TRBJ2-1	-	-	CATSDPPGNEQFF	TGTGCCACCAGTGATCCCCCGGGTAATGAGCAGTTCTTC
TRBV7-8	TRBJ1-1	-	-	CASSSLGVTEAFF	TGTGCCAGCAGCTCTTTAGGGGTCACTGAAGCTTTCTTT
TRBV5-1	TRBJ2-1	once	-	CASSLRAATPGDEQFF	TGCGCCAGCAGCTTGCGGGCGGCTACCCCGGGGGATGAGCAGTTCTTC
TRBV24-1	TRBJ2-2	-	TRBD1	CATSEPGQATTGELFF	TGTGCCACCAGTGAACCGGGACAGGCTACTACCGGGGAGCTGTTTTTT
TRBV28	TRBJ2-7	-	-	CASSPGRGPYEQYF	TGTGCCAGCAGCCCAGGCAGGGGTCCCTACGAGCAGTACTTC
TRBV6-5	TRBJ2-7	-	-	CASSYVKASGEQYF	TGTGCCAGCAGTTATGTTAAGGCCTCGGGCGAGCAGTACTTC
TRBV11-3	TRBJ1-1	-	TRBD1	CASSLGQGGSEAFF	TGTGCCAGCAGCCTCGGACAGGGAGGGAGTGAAGCTTTCTTT
TRBV9	TRBJ1-6	-	-	CASSVETGTNSYNSPLHF	TGTGCCAGCAGCGTAGAGACAGGTACGAACTCCTATAATTCACCCCTCCACTTT
TRBV6-5	TRBJ2-3	-	TRBD2	CASSASGSTDTQYF	TGTGCCAGCAGCGCTAGCGGGAGTACAGATACGCAGTATTTT
TRBV30	TRBJ1-6	-	-	CAWSWQGDNSPLHF	TGTGCCTGGAGTTGGCAGGGCGATAATTCACCCCTCCACTTT
TRBV7-2	TRBJ2-7	-	-	CASSIRDTNYEQYF	TGTGCCAGCAGCATCCGGGACACTAACTACGAGCAGTACTTC
TRBV5-1	TRBJ2-5	-	-	CASSPAGEETQYF	TGCGCCAGCAGCCCGGCGGGCGAAGAGACCCAGTACTTC
TRBV4-1	TRBJ2-2	once	TRBD2	CASSQRGLDAGELFF	TGCGCCAGCAGCCAACGAGGACTAGATGCCGGGGAGCTGTTTTTT
TRBV7-9	TRBJ2-3	-	-	CASSRGDSGDTQYF	TGTGCCAGCAGCCGAGGGGACTCCGGAGATACGCAGTATTTT
TRBV9	TRBJ2-3	-	TRBD1	CASSARGTGEADTQYF	TGTGCCAGCAGCGCCCGAGGGACAGGGGAGGCAGATACGCAGTATTTT
TRBV6-6	TRBJ1-5	-	-	CASSSAGGPQHF	TGTGCCAGCAGTTCGGCCGGGGGGCCCCAGCATTTT
TRBV4-3	TRBJ2-1	-	TRBD2	CASSQDRLAGGSYNEQFF	TGCGCCAGCAGCCAAGATAGACTAGCGGGAGGAAGCTACAATGAGCAGTTCTTC
TRBV6-6	TRBJ2-7	-	-	CARLGGEPYEQYF	TGTGCCAGGCTCGGAGGTGAACCCTACGAGCAGTACTTC
TRBV10-1	TRBJ2-5	-	TRBD2	CASSEFPGGTQETQYF	TGCGCCAGCAGTGAGTTCCCCGGGGGGACCCAAGAGACCCAGTACTTC
TRBV19	TRBJ2-3	-	TRBD2	CASSSGGRGTDTQYF	TGTGCCAGTAGCTCTGGCGGGAGGGGAACAGATACGCAGTATTTT
TRBV2	TRBJ1-1	-	TRBD1	CASSVTTGVPEAFF	TGTGCCAGCAGTGTCACGACAGGGGTACCTGAAGCTTTCTTT
TRBV7-6	TRBJ2-2	-	TRBD2	CASSLDVGLAGGRELFF	TGTGCCAGCAGCTTAGATGTGGGACTAGCGGGAGGCCGGGAGCTGTTTTTT
TRBV30	TRBJ2-1	-	TRBD2	CAWNSGRSSYNEQFF	TGTGCCTGGAATAGCGGGAGAAGCTCCTACAATGAGCAGTTCTTC
TRBV24-1	TRBJ1-2	once	-	CATSGGRGSYGYTF	TGTGCCACCAGTGGTGGCAGGGGAAGCTATGGCTACACCTTC
TRBV5-1	TRBJ2-5	-	-	CASSLANGLGETQYF	TGCGCCAGCAGCTTGGCCAACGGACTCGGGGAGACCCAGTACTTC
TRBV28	TRBJ1-2	-	-	CASRPSGVTGNYGYTF	TGTGCCAGCAGGCCATCGGGGGTGACTGGTAACTATGGCTACACCTTC
TRBV7-3	TRBJ2-7	-	TRBD2	CASSLGTTQSEQYF	TGTGCCAGCAGCTTAGGGACTACCCAGAGCGAGCAGTACTTC
TRBV5-5	TRBJ1-5	-	-	CASSLVGQGIQPQHF	TGTGCCAGCAGCTTGGTTGGGCAGGGCATTCAGCCCCAGCATTTT
TRBV2	TRBJ2-7	-	TRBD1	CASRQGSYEQYF	TGTGCCAGCAGACAGGGGTCCTACGAGCAGTACTTC
TRBV11-2	TRBJ1-6	-	-	CASSLTGSLHF	TGTGCCAGCAGCCTCACAGGGTCCCTCCACTTT
TRBV6-4	TRBJ2-3	-	TRBD2	CASSDSGLAGADTQYF	TGTGCCAGCAGTGACTCGGGACTAGCGGGAGCAGATACGCAGTATTTT
TRBV19	TRBJ1-1	-	-	CASSMLGGGGMNTEAFF	TGTGCCAGTAGTATGCTGGGGGGCGGGGGCATGAACACTGAAGCTTTCTTT
TRBV7-9	TRBJ2-7	few	TRBD1	CASSLTGADGEQYF	TGTGCCAGCAGCTTAACAGGGGCGGATGGCGAGCAGTACTTC
TRBV23-1	TRBJ2-7	-	TRBD2	CASSHFRPRLAPYEQYF	TGCGCCAGCAGTCATTTCCGACCCAGACTAGCGCCCTACGAGCAGTACTTC
TRBV4-3	TRBJ2-7	-	-	CASSQDPRTTGEQYF	TGCGCCAGCAGCCAAGATCCGAGGACTACGGGAGAGCAGTACTTC
TRBV4-1	TRBJ2-2	-	TRBD2	CASRLAGGTGELFF	TGCGCCAGCAGACTAGCGGGAGGGACCGGGGAGCTGTTTTTT
TRBV7-2	TRBJ1-1	-	TRBD1	CASRGRQGTNTEAFF	TGTGCCAGCAGGGGAAGACAGGGAACGAACACTGAAGCTTTCTTT